This is a list of T cell receptor beta chains from one sample in a study of cytomegalovirus exposure and HLA in healthy donors. Profiling relied on immunoSEQ multiplex PCR, and the TCRdb table lists in-frame clones only, not all of them. This sample has over 100,000 clones; 75% to 80% occur once, and the top ten carry around 12%. Sequencing was performed on PBMCs. The source of these receptors is a woman between 35 and 50 years old in good health and CMV-seropositive. Each CDR3 is given with its conserved first and last residue. D genes are given only for firm matches. Clone size appears in some rows only: once, few, many, or a class for an expanded clone.

v_gene	d_gene	j_gene	len	abundance	CDR3aa	CDR3nt
TRBV18	TRBD1	TRBJ1-5	16	.	CASSPAGTGRNQPQHF	TGTGCCAGCTCACCAGCCGGGACAGGTCGTAATCAGCCCCAGCATTTT
TRBV5-1	TRBD1	TRBJ2-7	15	few	CASSTGQGALDEQYF	TGCGCCAGCAGCACAGGACAGGGGGCTCTAGACGAGCAGTACTTC
TRBV7-3	.	TRBJ1-1	13	few	CASSLSLNTEAFF	TGTGCCAGCAGTCTGTCTCTGAACACTGAAGCTTTCTTT
TRBV11-3	TRBD2	TRBJ2-1	15	.	CASSGPSGGAGEQFF	TGTGCCAGCAGCGGACCTAGCGGGGGGGCCGGTGAGCAGTTCTTC
TRBV9	TRBD2	TRBJ2-3	16	once	CASSRSSGVNTDTQYF	TGTGCCAGCAGCCGAAGCAGCGGGGTTAACACAGATACGCAGTATTTT
TRBV10-3	.	TRBJ2-3	11	.	CAISAGDTQYF	TGTGCCATCAGTGCGGGAGATACGCAGTATTTT
TRBV5-1	.	TRBJ1-1	13	.	CASSPDRGEEAFF	TGCGCCAGCAGCCCCGATCGGGGTGAGGAAGCTTTCTTT
TRBV9	.	TRBJ1-2	15	.	CASSVRGDSIYGYTF	TGTGCCAGCAGCGTCAGAGGGGACTCGATCTATGGCTACACCTTC
TRBV10-3	.	TRBJ1-5	16	.	CAISESGNRYNQPQHF	TGTGCCATCAGTGAGTCGGGGAACAGGTACAATCAGCCCCAGCATTTT
TRBV7-9	.	TRBJ1-1	13	.	CASSPIQNTEAFF	TGTGCCAGCAGCCCCATCCAGAACACTGAAGCTTTCTTT
TRBV2	.	TRBJ2-7	12	.	CASNLANYEQYF	TGTGCCAGCAACCTAGCCAACTACGAGCAGTACTTC